This TCR beta chain appears in the sequencing data of a study of Tregs in tolerant kidney transplant recipients. The nonmyeloablative bone marrow transplants came from related graft donors, with transient mixed chimerism. Unstimulated regulatory T cells (CD4+CD25+CD127-), CD4+CD25- non-regulatory cells, CD4 and CD8 cells were FACS-sorted from thawed PBMCs. Per the germline V gene, CDR1 is DFQATT and CDR2 is SNEGSKA (reference sequence). V lost 5 bases and J lost 0, with 13 bases in between. The CDR3 is 15 residues long. Profiling relied on immunoSEQ multiplex PCR, and the TCRdb table lists in-frame clones only, not all of them. This repertoire includes 14,000 or so clones. With regard to this clone: The read finishes 3 residues shy of the CDR3 end, and the germline J gene is used to complete it.

The V and J genes are TRBV20-1 and TRBJ1-4, with D unclear. Sequenced here: CD8+ T cells from blood (PBMCs), sampled 6 months after the transplant. The clonotype comes from a human patient who received a combined kidney and bone marrow transplant. Some T cells may be provided by the graft donor. The CDR3 DNA, read in part, is TGCAGTGCTTCCGGGTCTCTCCCAACTAATGAAAAA. Its protein is CSASGSLPTNEK. The entire CDR3 reads CSASGSLPTNEKLFF.